These T cell receptor beta chains were read from a single sample in a study of early T cells in non-severe SARS-CoV-2 infection. TCRdb independently ran MiXCR on the 5' RACE reads; one entry per CDR3 protein. The sample shows 90,000 to 130,000 distinct CDR3 sequences, around 10% of them seen only once. Sequenced: whole blood. The receptors were gathered from an adult who was a healthcare worker with PCR-confirmed SARS-CoV-2 infection or an uninfected control (not recorded which). Each CDR3 is given with its conserved first and last residue. The order of the fields is V gene, D gene, clone size, J gene, CDR3 protein, CDR3 DNA. A D gene is named only where the DNA matches it firmly. Only part of the rows carry a size: once, few, many, or a class if the clone is expanded.

>TRBV19|-|few|TRBJ1-6
CASSISPTINNSPLHF
TGTGCCAGTAGTATCTCCCCTACGATCAATAATTCACCCCTCCACTTT
>TRBV4-1|TRBD1|-|TRBJ1-5
CASSQPGQGPRNQPQHF
TGCGCCAGCAGCCAGCCGGGACAGGGTCCTCGCAATCAGCCCCAGCATTTT
>TRBV7-2|-|-|TRBJ2-7
CASSFLWGYSYEQYF
TGTGCCAGCAGCTTCTTGTGGGGCTACTCCTACGAGCAGTACTTC
>TRBV6-5|-|many|TRBJ2-3
CASSYADTQYF
TGTGCCAGCAGTTACGCAGATACGCAGTATTTT
>TRBV29-1|TRBD2|-|TRBJ2-7
CSVELRENYEQYF
TGCAGCGTTGAACTGCGGGAGAACTACGAGCAGTACTTC
>TRBV4-2|-|many|TRBJ2-2
CASSRGEGARELFF
TGTGCCAGCAGCCGAGGGGAGGGGGCTAGGGAGCTGTTTTTT
>TRBV29-1|-|many|TRBJ2-1
CSVLEFSYNEQFF
TGCAGCGTCCTGGAGTTCTCCTACAATGAGCAGTTCTTC
>TRBV3-1|-|-|TRBJ2-1
CASSPDPVVNEQFF
TGTGCCAGCAGCCCTGACCCAGTAGTCAATGAGCAGTTCTTC
>TRBV10-1|-|-|TRBJ1-1
CASSESGGGVAFF
TGCGCCAGCAGTGAGTCCGGGGGCGGGGTAGCTTTCTTT
>TRBV7-6|-|few|TRBJ2-2
CASSLAPQGWGTGELFF
TGTGCCAGCAGCTTAGCGCCCCAGGGGTGGGGCACCGGGGAGCTGTTTTTT
>TRBV18|TRBD2|many|TRBJ2-2
CASSRSSGENTGELFF
TGTGCCAGCTCACGGAGTAGCGGGGAGAACACCGGGGAGCTGTTTTTT
>TRBV5-1|-|many|TRBJ2-2
CASSVQTSWMFSGSGELFF
TGCGCCAGCAGCGTTCAAACCTCTTGGATGTTCTCAGGGTCCGGGGAGCTGTTTTTT
>TRBV4-1|-|-|TRBJ2-1
CASSQDGGNYNEQFF
TGCGCCAGCAGCCAAGATGGCGGGAATTACAATGAGCAGTTCTTC
>TRBV6-2/TRBV6-3|-|-|TRBJ2-3
CASSSRTTPPAPRTQYF
TGTGCCAGCAGTTCAAGGACTACCCCCCCGGCCCCCCGTACGCAGTATTTT
>TRBV27|-|many|TRBJ1-5
CASSLLGQPQHF
TGTGCCAGCTCCTTACTCGGACAGCCCCAGCATTTT
>TRBV28|-|few|TRBJ1-1
CASRSGNTEAFF
TGTGCCAGCAGGTCAGGGAACACTGAAGCTTTCTTT
>TRBV7-3|TRBD2|many|TRBJ2-6
CASSPKGLAGSSGANVLTF
TGTGCCAGCAGCCCGAAAGGACTAGCGGGGAGCTCTGGGGCCAACGTCCTGACTTTC
>TRBV7-9|-|few|TRBJ2-3
CASSLGRPGELAITQYF
TGTGCCAGCAGCTTAGGAAGACCGGGGGAGTTGGCGATTACGCAGTATTTT
>TRBV7-3|-|few|TRBJ2-3
CASSWGSSTDTQYF
TGTGCCAGCAGCTGGGGCTCTAGCACAGATACGCAGTATTTT
>TRBV25-1|-|-|TRBJ1-1
CASRRGTEAFF
TGTGCCAGCCGCAGGGGAACTGAAGCTTTCTTT
>TRBV7-9|-|-|TRBJ1-5
CANSPGENSNQPQHF
TGTGCCAACAGCCCCGGGGAGAATAGCAATCAGCCCCAGCATTTT
>TRBV12-3/TRBV12-4|-|many|TRBJ2-5
CASSLGIQETQYF
TGTGCCAGCAGTTTAGGGATCCAAGAGACCCAGTACTTC
>TRBV29-1|-|few|TRBJ1-2
CSVVPTEGGYTF
TGCAGCGTTGTTCCTACCGAGGGTGGCTACACCTTC
>TRBV5-6|TRBD2|many|TRBJ2-5
CASSPLISGKGQETQYF
TGTGCCAGCAGCCCGTTAATCAGCGGGAAGGGTCAAGAGACCCAGTACTTC
>TRBV10-3|-|many|TRBJ1-5
CAIREGVNQPQHF
TGTGCCATCAGGGAGGGTGTCAATCAGCCCCAGCATTTT
>TRBV5-4|TRBD2|once|TRBJ2-2
CASSLGTSGGLLTGELFF
TGTGCCAGCAGCTTGGGGACTAGCGGGGGCTTGCTCACCGGGGAGCTGTTTTTT
>TRBV7-8|TRBD1|many|TRBJ1-2
CASSYTGGPYGYTF
TGTGCCAGCAGCTATACAGGGGGTCCCTATGGCTACACCTTC
>TRBV28|-|-|TRBJ2-7
CASSLTAAYEQYF
TGTGCCAGCAGTTTAACAGCCGCCTACGAGCAGTACTTC
>TRBV13|TRBD2|few|TRBJ2-1
CASSLRVLSGGPQFF
TGTGCCAGCAGCTTAAGGGTCTTGAGCGGGGGGCCACAGTTCTTC
>TRBV4-2|TRBD2|-|TRBJ2-3
CASSQGAGDSDTQYF
TGTGCCAGCAGCCAAGGAGCGGGAGACTCAGATACGCAGTATTTT
>TRBV28|-|-|TRBJ1-5
CASNPGYQPQHF
TGTGCCAGCAACCCGGGGTATCAGCCCCAGCATTTT
>TRBV6-2/TRBV6-3|TRBD2|many|TRBJ2-1
CASSPSGRLAVNEQFF
TGTGCCAGCAGCCCATCCGGACGACTAGCGGTGAATGAGCAGTTCTTC
>TRBV28|-|-|TRBJ1-1
CASSLDRSWNTEAFF
TGTGCCAGCAGTTTAGACAGGTCCTGGAACACTGAAGCTTTCTTT
>TRBV6-5|-|few|TRBJ2-3
CASSGPRTDTQYF
TGTGCCAGCAGTGGGCCCCGCACAGATACGCAGTATTTT
>TRBV5-1|TRBD1|few|TRBJ1-2
CASSTGQGTSGYTF
TGCGCCAGCAGCACCGGACAGGGCACTAGCGGCTACACCTTC